One T cell receptor (beta chain) is described in this entry. This entry comes from a study of blood T cell repertoires in COVID-19. Looking at the study overall: Whether acute or convalescent, the COVID-19 samples came from the United States, Italy and Spain.

The germline V and J ends were trimmed by 0 bases and 4 bases, with 9 bases remaining between them. This CDR3 has 14 amino acids. Germline CDR1 SGHAT, CDR2 FQNNGV. As handled by the study authors: It was from reference gene primer amplification that nucleated cell counts were estimated. The data were produced by immunoSEQ multiplex PCR, yet TCRdb's version contains in-frame clones alone and is incomplete. The DNA was the basis for D and trimming; V, J and clone size are from that table. The profile covers over 130,000 clones, with 77% appearing a single time and around 9.5% taken by the ten largest. This rearrangement joins TRBV11-2 to TRBJ2-5; D is uncertain. Material: peripheral blood. This sequence was found in a woman between 50 and 59 years old with active or convalescent COVID-19. The CDR3 DNA is TGTGCCAGCAGCTTAGATAAAGCGACAGAGACCCAGTACTTC. This codes for CASSLDKATETQYF.